A single sample is the source of the 28 T cell receptor beta chains below, sequenced in a study of cytomegalovirus exposure and HLA in healthy donors. The PCR contained 60 Vbeta and 13 Jbeta primers. Data came from immunoSEQ multiplex PCR; TCRdb stores just in-frame clones and leaves some out. Its clone listing holds roughly 62,000 clones. What was sequenced was PBMCs. These receptor sequences come from a male donor in good health and CMV-seronegative.

The J gene is TRBJ1-2, the V gene TRBV7-6, with a possible D match to TRBD1 (5 bases). Germline CDR1 SGHVS, CDR2 FNYEAQ. V lost 10 bases, J lost 4 bases, and 22 bases lay in between. CDR3 length equals 15 residues. The CDR3 loop is CATDPPRAKGYGYTF. The CDR3 DNA is TGTGCCACCGACCCACCCAGGGCGAAGGGCTATGGCTACACCTTC. Full variable domain (missing parts from reference TRBV7-6 and TRBJ1-2): GAGVSQSPRYKVTKRGQDVALRCDPISGHVSLYWYRQALGQGPEFLTYFNYEAQQDKSGLPNDRFSAERPEGSISTLTIQRTEQRDSAMYRCATDPPRAKGYGYTFGSGTRLTVV.

The V call is TRBV4-3, the J call TRBJ2-3; TRBD2 matches at 11 bases. Germline V CDR1 and CDR2: LGHNA, YSLEER. CDR3 length equals 18 residues. The V segment lost 1 base and the J segment 3 bases; nucleotides outside the gene matches: 9. The CDR3 loop reads CASSQGPLSGRDTDTQYF. CDR3 nucleotides: TGCGCCAGCAGCCAAGGGCCCCTTAGCGGGAGGGATACAGATACGCAGTATTTT.

This rearrangement joins TRBV9 to TRBJ2-3; 12 nucleotides align to TRBD2. The CDR3 totals 18 residues. The germline V gene has CDR1 SGDLS and CDR2 YYNGEE. Unmatched junction bases numbered 5, after V lost 0 bases and J lost 0 bases. CDR3 sequence reads: CASSVATSGGLSTDTQYF. The CDR3 bases are TGTGCCAGCAGCGTAGCGACTAGCGGGGGACTAAGCACAGATACGCAGTATTTT.

The chain joins TRBV19 to TRBJ2-7; the match to TRBD1 covers 10 bases. The J segment lost 2 bases and the V segment lost 7 bases, leaving 8 bases of the junction unmatched. The CDR3 spans 15 residues. CDR1 is LNHDA, CDR2 SQIVND, per germline (reference sequence). The CDR3 reads CASTPTGTGAYEQYF. For the CDR3, the DNA is TGTGCCAGTACCCCGACCGGGACAGGGGCCTACGAGCAGTACTTC.

The chain combines TRBV30 with TRBJ2-7; a weak D match, TRBD2 (5 bases). V was trimmed by 3 bases and J by 3 bases, leaving 18 bases between them. Germline V gene sequence: CDR1 GTSNPN, CDR2 SVGIG (reference sequence). The CDR3 length is 15 residues. The CDR3 loop reads CAWRAARWGYYEQYF. CDR3 in DNA: TGTGCCTGGAGAGCGGCCCGGTGGGGTTACTACGAGCAGTACTTC.

V is TRBV11-2 and J is TRBJ2-5, with 13 bases that match TRBD2. The DNA end is a closer match to TRBJ2-7, so the J assignment may be wrong. Germline values: CDR1 SGHAT, CDR2 FQNNGV. This CDR3 is 16 amino acids long. The CDR3 DNA is TGTGCCAGCAGCCGGACTAGCGGGGGAATCTCCTACGAGCAGTACTTC. It codes for CASSRTSGGISYEQYF.

The rearrangement links TRBV6-1 to TRBJ1-5; D uncertain. The CDR3 extends over 14 amino acids. Trimming left V 6 bases short and J 0 bases short, with 9 bases between. CDR1 and CDR2 (germline): MNHNS, SASEGT. The CDR3 loop reads CASSLRYSNQPQHF. CDR3 bases: TGTGCCAGCAGCCTCCGGTATAGCAATCAGCCCCAGCATTTT.

About this clone: This likely comes from a read error, as the CDR3 has no conserved phenylalanine or tryptophan at its end. The chain links TRBV19 to TRBJ2-7; TRBD1 aligns across 8 bases. J lost 2 bases, V lost 6 bases, and 6 bases had no gene match. Germline V gene sequence: CDR1 LNHDA, CDR2 SQIVND (reference sequence). CDR3 length: 14 amino acids. CDR3 residues: CASSLRTGPYEQYL. The DNA of the CDR3 is TGTGCCAGTAGCCTCAGGACAGGGCCCTACGAGCAGTACTTA.

The chain couples TRBV28 to TRBJ1-1; 7 bases are shared with TRBD1. The CDR3 is 13 residues long. Germline-derived CDR1 and CDR2 are MDHEN and SYDVKM. Trimming at V came to 7 bases and at J to 5 bases, leaving 7 bases not matched to a gene. CDR3 amino acids: CASTEGGRTEAFF. The CDR3 DNA is TGTGCCAGCACCGAAGGGGGCAGGACTGAAGCTTTCTTT.

The rearrangement uses TRBV7-9 and TRBJ2-5, with 9 bases matching TRBD1. The CDR3 length is 15 residues. CDR1 and CDR2 (germline): SEHNR, FQNEAQ (reference sequence). With V trimmed by 2 bases and J by 2 bases, 3 bases remained unmatched. The CDR3 loop reads CASSLRDRGQETQYF. The CDR3 nucleotides are TGTGCCAGCAGCTTAAGAGACAGGGGGCAAGAGACCCAGTACTTC.

The chain has TRBV6-5 and TRBJ1-2; possible D gene TRBD1, 5 bases. The CDR3 has 15 amino acids. The germline V gene has CDR1 MNHEY and CDR2 SVGAGI. Trimming removed 2 bases from V and 5 bases from J, with 15 bases in between. The CDR3 sequence is CASSYGQGFRYGYTF. The CDR3 DNA reads TGTGCCAGCAGTTACGGGCAGGGCTTTCGGTATGGCTACACCTTC.

The chain couples TRBV18 to TRBJ2-7; the D gene is possibly TRBD1 (5 bases). V was cut by 1 base and J by 2 bases, with 9 bases left in between. The germline gives CDR1 KGHSH, CDR2 LQKENI. The CDR3 is 14 amino acids. The CDR3 reads CASSPRGDAYEQYF. Here the CDR3 DNA reads TGTGCCAGCTCACCACGGGGCGACGCCTACGAGCAGTACTTC.

V gene TRBV5-5 combines with J gene TRBJ1-5, with TRBD1 matching 9 bases. This CDR3 is 16 amino acids long. Germline CDR1 and CDR2: SGHKS and YYEKEE (reference sequence). Trimming removed 1 base from V and 5 bases from J; junction bases left unmatched: 7. The CDR3 region is CASSLSYRTGDQPQHF. The DNA for the CDR3 is TGTGCCAGCAGCTTGTCGTATCGGACAGGGGATCAGCCCCAGCATTTT. Full variable domain (rest looked up from reference TRBV5-5 and TRBJ1-5): DAGVTQSPTHLIKTRGQQVTLRCSPISGHKSVSWYQQVLGQGPQFIFQYYEKEERGRGNFPDRFSARQFPNYSSELNVNALLLGDSALYLCASSLSYRTGDQPQHFGDGTRLSIL.

The V gene is TRBV5-6, the J gene TRBJ1-2; D not resolved. The germline V and J ends were trimmed by 4 bases and 13 bases, with 14 bases remaining between them. The length of the CDR3 is 11 residues. Germline V gives CDR1 SGHDT, CDR2 YYEEEE. CDR3 nucleotides: TGTGCCAGCAGCCCCCTTTTCGACATCACCTTC. Translation gives CASSPLFDITF.

The gene calls are TRBV30 and TRBJ2-7; weak D call: TRBD2 (7 bases). CDR1 GTSNPN and CDR2 SVGIG come from the germline V gene (reference sequence). Trimming removed 0 bases from V and 2 bases from J, with 11 bases in between. The CDR3 extends over 14 amino acids. The CDR3 nucleotides are TGTGCCTGGAGTGTAGGGGGGGCGGCCTACGAGCAGTACTTC. Translating it yields CAWSVGGAAYEQYF.

V is TRBV19 and J is TRBJ2-3; maybe TRBD2 (5 bases). The CDR3 loop spans 13 amino acids. Germline loops: CDR1 LNHDA, CDR2 SQIVND (reference sequence). V lost 3 bases and J lost 3, with 7 bases in between. The CDR3 DNA follows: TGTGCCAGTAGTATTCGGGGTACAGATACGCAGTATTTT. Translation: CASSIRGTDTQYF.

This rearrangement joins TRBV5-6 to TRBJ2-6; the D is unclear. In germline, CDR1 is SGHDT, CDR2 YYEEEE. The length of the CDR3 is 15 residues. The V and J ends lost 1 base and 2 bases respectively, with 7 bases between them. In DNA form, the CDR3 reads TGTGCCAGCAGCTTGTCCCTCGCTGGGGCCAACGTCCTGACTTTC. Amino acid sequence: CASSLSLAGANVLTF. Drawing the rest from reference TRBV5-6 and TRBJ2-6, the complete variable domain is DAGVTQSPTHLIKTRGQQVTLRCSPKSGHDTVSWYQQALGQGPQFIFQYYEEEERQRGNFPDRFSGHQFPNYSSELNVNALLLGDSALYLCASSLSLAGANVLTFGAGSRLTVL.

The rearrangement links TRBV7-2 to TRBJ2-4; perhaps TRBD2 as D (6 bases). Germline values: CDR1 SGHTA, CDR2 FQGNSA. The CDR3 is 16 amino acids. V lost 0 bases to trimming and J lost 3 bases, with 12 bases between them. The CDR3 region is CASSLAGRGSKNIQYF. CDR3 coding DNA: TGTGCCAGCAGCTTAGCCGGGCGGGGCAGCAAAAACATTCAGTACTTC.

This sequence joins TRBV5-1 and TRBJ1-6, with 7 bases matching TRBD1. Per germline, CDR1 SGHRS and CDR2 YFSETQ. The CDR3 runs 15 residues. V trimming: 0 bases; J trimming: 10 bases; junction bases outside the gene matches: 7. The CDR3 reads CASSLEGTVGSPLHF. The CDR3 bases are TGCGCCAGCAGCTTGGAAGGGACAGTTGGGTCACCCCTCCACTTT.

The CDR3 region has the DNA TGTGCCAGCAGCTTAGGGGAGGGCTATGGCTACACCTTC. Its translation is CASSLGEGYGYTF. The J gene is TRBJ1-2, the V gene TRBV7-3; D is ambiguous. This CDR3 has 13 residues. V was clipped by 2 bases and J by 4 bases, with 8 bases between them. Germline CDR1 is SGHTA and CDR2 is FQGTGA.

The rearrangement joins TRBV6-1 to TRBJ2-1, with 8 nucleotides matching TRBD2. In germline, CDR1 is MNHNS, CDR2 SASEGT. This CDR3 contains 13 residues. The V and J ends lost 8 bases and 10 bases, in that order; junction bases with no gene match: 10. CDR3 region: CASGTGRAGEQFF. The CDR3 nucleotides are TGTGCCAGCGGAACCGGGAGGGCCGGAGAGCAGTTCTTC.

The V and J genes are TRBV18 and TRBJ2-4, with D maybe TRBD2 (5 bases). The CDR3 consists of 16 residues. Germline lookup yields CDR1 KGHSH and CDR2 LQKENI. V lost 2 bases and J lost 0, with 11 bases in between. CDR3 amino acids: CASSPGEILAKNIQYF. Here the CDR3 DNA reads TGTGCCAGCTCACCAGGGGAGATTTTAGCCAAAAACATTCAGTACTTC.

The chain is built from TRBV4-2 and TRBJ1-1; possibly TRBD1 for D (5 bases). The CDR3 has 14 residues. V was shortened by 0 bases and J by 4 bases, with 9 bases between the two germline ends. Germline V CDR1 and CDR2: LGHNA, YNFKEQ. This chain's CDR3 is CASSQEGRVTEAFF. Here the CDR3 DNA reads TGTGCCAGCAGCCAAGAGGGGCGAGTCACTGAAGCTTTCTTT.

The V call is TRBV27, the J call TRBJ2-7; 8 bases are a match to TRBD1. CDR3 length: 15 residues. Trimming cost V 5 bases and J 6 bases; bases outside gene matches: 12. CDR1 and CDR2 (germline): MNHEY, SMNVEV (reference sequence). Here the CDR3 reads CASSPTSGGYTEQYF. The CDR3 coding sequence is TGTGCCAGCAGTCCAACCTCAGGGGGCTATACCGAGCAGTACTTC.

The chain combines TRBV30 with TRBJ2-5; weak D call: TRBD1 (6 bases). The CDR3 covers 15 residues. V lost 0 bases to trimming and J lost 3 bases, with 14 bases between them. Germline values: CDR1 GTSNPN, CDR2 SVGIG (reference sequence). Here the CDR3 reads CAWSVLGGMEETQYF. For the CDR3, the DNA is TGTGCCTGGAGTGTCCTAGGGGGAATGGAAGAGACCCAGTACTTC.

In the case of this clone: The identical CDR3 is also encoded by other nucleotide sequences in the sample. V and J are TRBV4-3 and TRBJ1-1; D gene uncertain. V was shortened by 1 base and J by 4 bases, with 10 bases between the two germline ends. The CDR3 sequence is 14 residues long. Germline CDR1 and CDR2: LGHNA and YSLEER. As DNA, the CDR3 is TGCGCCAGCAGCCAAGGAAGCGGCGTCACTGAAGCTTTCTTT. Its protein product is CASSQGSGVTEAFF.

The rearrangement joins TRBV6-5 to TRBJ2-7; 11 bases map to TRBD1. Per the germline V gene, CDR1 is MNHEY and CDR2 is SVGAGI. The CDR3 contains 15 residues. V lost 5 bases to trimming and J lost 3 bases; unmatched junction nucleotides: 6. CDR3 nucleotides: TGTGCCAGCAGTCGATCTGGGACAGGGGGCTACGAGCAGTACTTC. The encoded protein is CASSRSGTGGYEQYF.

The J gene is TRBJ1-2, the V gene TRBV6-6; TRBD1 might be the D (6 bases). The CDR3 has 14 residues. Germline lookup yields CDR1 MNHNY and CDR2 SVGAGI (reference sequence). V was trimmed by 2 bases and J by 0 bases, leaving 7 bases between them. CDR3 in DNA: TGTGCCAGCAGTTACAGACAGGCTAACTATGGCTACACCTTC. Amino acids: CASSYRQANYGYTF.